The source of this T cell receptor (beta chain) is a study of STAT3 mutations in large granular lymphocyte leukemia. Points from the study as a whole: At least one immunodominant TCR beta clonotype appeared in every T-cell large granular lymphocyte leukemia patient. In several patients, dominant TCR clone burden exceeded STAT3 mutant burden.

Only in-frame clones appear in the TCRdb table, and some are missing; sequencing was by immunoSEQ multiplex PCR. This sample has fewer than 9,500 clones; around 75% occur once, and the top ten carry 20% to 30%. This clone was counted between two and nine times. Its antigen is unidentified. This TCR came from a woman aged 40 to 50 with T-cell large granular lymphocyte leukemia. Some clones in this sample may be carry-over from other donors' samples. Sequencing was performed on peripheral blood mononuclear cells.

As DNA, the CDR3 is TGTGCCAGCAGCTTAGGGGGACGGGAGACCCAGTACTTC. Its protein product is CASSLGGRETQYF. The V call is TRBV7-8, the J call TRBJ2-5; D assignment may be TRBD1 or TRBD2 (5 bases each). Germline CDR1 SGHVS, CDR2 FQNEAQ. The V end lost 1 base, the J end lost 5 bases, and 8 bases lay between the germline ends. There are 13 residues in the CDR3.